This TCR beta chain was found in a study of blood T cell repertoires in COVID-19 (dated by TCRdb to 2019 to 2021). Study-wide context: The collaborator samples originated in the United States, Italy and Spain and spanned the acute and convalescent phases of COVID-19. The material from the prospective study consisted of cDNA or gDNA derived from T cells, B-cell-depleted T cells, or PBMCs. Subjects who had been exposed to COVID-19, were actively infected with it, or had recovered from it provided the deeply sampled blood TCRbeta repertoires that made up the dataset. The repertoires were made available in a free public database intended to serve as a resource for research on the immune response to SARS-CoV-2. Samples came from the ongoing ImmuneRACE study (first 160 participants) plus 1,254 subjects from 6 global collaborators. Sample metadata almost always included a de-identified subject ID, COVID-19 status, age in years and sex. HLA class I and class II types, where available, came from metadata supplied by the sample provider rather than from assay-based typing. What the authors observed across the whole study: How much clinical and demographic metadata was included differed by source and by participant, and the metadata was provided uncurated.

Collaborating institutions collected whole blood in K2EDTA tubes following their own protocols. For TCRbeta analysis, collaborator samples were shipped as frozen whole blood, as isolated PBMCs, or as DNA extracted from either sample type. The immunoSEQ Assay, a bias-controlled multiplex PCR, was used to amplify TCRbeta CDR3 regions from genomic DNA. Per the original workflow: The number of nucleated cells in each sample was estimated from the amplification of reference gene primers within the assay. To quantify the absolute abundance of each unique TCRbeta CDR3 rearrangement, sequence reads were collapsed and filtered. For each sample, productive Simpson clonality was calculated as the square root of Simpson's diversity index over productive rearrangements. Sourced from immuneACCESS, this table was stored by TCRdb with only in-frame sequences that have V and J called. A share of the clones is absent; for the studies checked, an unresolved V gene accounts for under half, and the remainder has no known explanation. V and J calls and clone size are copied from that table; D and trimming were computed from the DNA. The sample table lists 100,000 to 150,000 clones, 86% of them with a count of one. Of the sample, almost 4.5% is held by the ten largest clones.

Counted from cysteine to phenylalanine, this CDR3 has 15 amino acids. The entry retains the CDR3 DNA only, 45 bases that are in frame from base 1. CDR1 and CDR2 were assigned from the germline V gene as LGHNT and FRNRAP. Relative to germline, V is missing 3 bases and J is missing 0 bases, with 4 bases of the junction outside any gene match. Remarks on this clone: Its cognate antigen has yet to be identified. Per-nucleotide qualities are absent, and no much larger clonotype sits a single base away.

The sequence derives from a middle-aged man with acute or convalescent COVID-19. The sample taken for sequencing was peripheral blood. The chain is made from TRBV12-5 and TRBJ1-1; 7 middle bases align to TRBD1. The DNA sequence is given as TGTGCTAGTGGTTTCACCGGGACAGTGAACACTGAAGCTTTCTTT. This gives the protein CASGFTGTVNTEAFF. The CDR3, completed at both ends by the reference TRBV12-5 and TRBJ1-1 genes, gives the full variable domain DARVTQTPRHKVTEMGQEVTMRCQPILGHNTVFWYRQTMMQGLELLAYFRNRAPLDDSGMPKDRFSAEMPDATLATLKIQPSEPRDSAVYFCASGFTGTVNTEAFFGQGTRLTVV.